This TCR beta chain was found in a study of blood T cell repertoires in COVID-19. Method: immunoSEQ multiplex PCR; TCRdb's copy keeps in-frame clones and lacks some. The data contain roughly 360,000 clones, more than 75% of them singletons. The CDR3 extends over 15 amino acids. The germline gives CDR1 SGHRS, CDR2 YFSETQ. Trimming took off 0 bases at V and 0 bases at J, with 10 bases between the two ends. Points on this clone: Other DNA variants within this sample encode the same CDR3.

The chain couples TRBV5-1 to TRBJ2-7; D is perhaps TRBD2 (6 bases). The sequenced material came from PBMCs or T cells enriched from blood (not recorded which). The receptor comes from a man aged 25-45 years who had recovered from COVID-19. DNA for the CDR3: TGCGCCAGCAGCTTGGCCGGGACTGCCTCCTACGAGCAGTACTTC. Its translation: CASSLAGTASYEQYF.